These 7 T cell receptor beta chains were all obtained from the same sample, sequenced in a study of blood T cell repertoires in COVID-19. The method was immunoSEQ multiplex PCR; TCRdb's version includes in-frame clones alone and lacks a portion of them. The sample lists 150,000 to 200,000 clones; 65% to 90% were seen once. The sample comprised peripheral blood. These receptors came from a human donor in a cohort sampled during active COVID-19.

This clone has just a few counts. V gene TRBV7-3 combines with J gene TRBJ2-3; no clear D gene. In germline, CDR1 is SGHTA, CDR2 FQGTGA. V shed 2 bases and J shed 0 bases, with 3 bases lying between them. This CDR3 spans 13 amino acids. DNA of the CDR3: TGTGCCAGCAGCTTAGGCAGCACAGATACGCAGTATTTT. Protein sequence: CASSLGSTDTQYF.

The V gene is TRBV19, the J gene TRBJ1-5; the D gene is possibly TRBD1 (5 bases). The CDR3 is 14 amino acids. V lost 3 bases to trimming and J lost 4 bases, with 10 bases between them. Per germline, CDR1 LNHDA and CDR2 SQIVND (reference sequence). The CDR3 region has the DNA TGTGCCAGTAGTATCGTGCAGGGTAATCAGCCCCAGCATTTT. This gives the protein CASSIVQGNQPQHF.

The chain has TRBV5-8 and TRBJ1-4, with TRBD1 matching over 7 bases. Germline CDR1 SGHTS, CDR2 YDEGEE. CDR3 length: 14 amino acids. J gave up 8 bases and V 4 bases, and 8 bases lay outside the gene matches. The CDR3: CASSPRQGWEKLFF. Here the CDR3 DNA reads TGTGCCAGCAGCCCTCGACAGGGTTGGGAAAAACTGTTTTTT.

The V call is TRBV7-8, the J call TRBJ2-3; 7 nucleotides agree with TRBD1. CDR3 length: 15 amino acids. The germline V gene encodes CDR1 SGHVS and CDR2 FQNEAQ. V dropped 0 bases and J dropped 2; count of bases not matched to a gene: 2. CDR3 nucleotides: TGTGCCAGCAGCTTAGCGGGACAGAACACAGATACGCAGTATTTT. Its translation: CASSLAGQNTDTQYF.

The DNA for the CDR3 is TGTGCCAGCAGTCCCCAGCGGGAGCAGTTCTTC. This codes for CASSPQREQFF. V usage is TRBV6-2 or TRBV6-3 and J usage is TRBJ2-1; D perhaps matches TRBD2 (5 bases). Per germline, CDR1 MNHEY and CDR2 SVGEGT. The length of the CDR3 is 11 residues. Between the trimmed V and J ends, which lost 5 bases and 10 bases, there was a span of 9 bases.

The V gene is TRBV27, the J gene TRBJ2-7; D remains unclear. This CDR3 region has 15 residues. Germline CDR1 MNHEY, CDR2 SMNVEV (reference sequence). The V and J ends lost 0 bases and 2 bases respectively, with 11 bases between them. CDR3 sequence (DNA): TGTGCCAGCAGTTTATCGGCTCCTAGAGCCTACGAGCAGTACTTC. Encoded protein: CASSLSAPRAYEQYF.

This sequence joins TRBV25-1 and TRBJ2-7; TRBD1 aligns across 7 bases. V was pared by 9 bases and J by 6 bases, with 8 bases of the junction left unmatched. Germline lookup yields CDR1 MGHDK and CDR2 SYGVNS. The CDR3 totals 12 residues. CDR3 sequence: CASSGGAVEQYF. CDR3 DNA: TGTGCCAGTTCAGGGGGTGCAGTCGAGCAGTACTTC.